This passage covers 28 T cell receptor beta chains from one sample sequenced in a study of T cells in Graves' hyperthyroidism and ophthalmopathy. The TCR beta CDR3 regions underwent amplification using RNA transcripts as the source. The primer set for the first-round RT-PCR of the TCR CDR3 was HTBI. Using its own MiXCR run on the multiplex PCR reads, TCRdb lists one record per CDR3 protein. The table records approximately 480,000 distinct CDR3 sequences, around 20% of them present only once. The sequenced sample consisted of blood. These receptor sequences come from a man aged 18 to 29 with Graves' hyperthyroidism.

Ten or more counts support this clonotype. The V and J genes are TRBV12-3 or TRBV12-4 and TRBJ1-1; 11 bases match TRBD1. The trim removed 5 bases at V and 5 bases at J, leaving 7 bases unmatched. This CDR3 has 15 residues. CDR3: CASSLWTGGLTEAFF. CDR3 coding DNA: TGTGCCAGCAGTCTCTGGACAGGGGGCCTGACTGAAGCTTTCTTT.

This clonotype was seen ten or more times. The chain combines TRBV12-3 or TRBV12-4 with TRBJ2-7, with 8 bases identical to TRBD1. This CDR3 contains 11 residues. V shed 6 bases, J shed 11 bases, and the junction held 6 bases outside the gene matches. The CDR3 protein is CASRTGDLEYF. DNA for the CDR3: TGTGCCAGCAGGACAGGGGATTTGGAGTACTTC.

This clonotype has ten or more counts. This chain links TRBV15 with TRBJ2-7, with unresolved D. This CDR3 has 13 amino acids. Germline CDR1 LNHNV, CDR2 YYDKDF (reference sequence). V lost 5 bases to trimming and J lost 1 base, with 9 bases between them. DNA for the CDR3: TGTGCCACCAGCGTTCAAAAGTCCTACGAGCAGTACTTC. This codes for CATSVQKSYEQYF.

The sample holds many counts of this clonotype. The chain joins TRBV28 to TRBJ1-2, with 8 bases aligning to TRBD1. J lost 1 base, V lost 7 bases, and 2 bases had no gene match. This CDR3 region has 13 residues. Germline V lookup: CDR1 MDHEN, CDR2 SYDVKM. The CDR3, as DNA: TGTGCCAGCAATGACAGGGGTAACTATGGCTACACCTTC. It codes for CASNDRGNYGYTF.

This clonotype was detected only a few times. The chain combines TRBV28 with TRBJ1-5, with 7 bases that match TRBD1. Germline CDR1 reads MDHEN; CDR2 reads SYDVKM. This CDR3 comprises 12 residues. V trimming: 6 bases; J trimming: 9 bases; junction bases outside the gene matches: 5. The CDR3 here is CASRLQGRPQHF. The CDR3, as DNA: TGTGCCAGCAGGCTACAGGGGAGGCCCCAGCATTTT.

This clonotype was seen at least ten times. V gene TRBV20-1 combines with J gene TRBJ2-5; 8 nucleotides agree with TRBD2. Germline-derived CDR1 and CDR2 are DFQATT and SNEGSKA (reference sequence). V lost 4 bases and J lost 3; bases outside the gene matches: 10. The CDR3 consists of 15 residues. The CDR3 protein is CSAKPFGGVEETQYF. The DNA for the CDR3 is TGCAGTGCTAAGCCGTTCGGGGGGGTGGAAGAGACCCAGTACTTC.

In this sample, this clonotype turned up a few times. The V and J genes are TRBV3-1 and TRBJ2-7; 8 bases line up with TRBD1. CDR3 length: 14 amino acids. V gave up 2 bases and J gave up 6 bases; unmatched junction bases: 6. Germline CDR1 LGHDT, CDR2 YNNKEL (reference sequence). The CDR3 DNA reads TGTGCCAGCAGCCAATTCCGGACAGGGCGCGAGCAGTACTTC. Translation: CASSQFRTGREQYF.

In this sample, this clonotype turned up many times. The V call is TRBV20-1, the J call TRBJ2-2; 7 bases line up with TRBD1. This CDR3 is 16 amino acids long. J was trimmed by 0 bases and V by 6 bases; bases with no gene match: 10. Per the germline V gene, CDR1 is DFQATT and CDR2 is SNEGSKA (reference sequence). The CDR3 protein is CSATRQGRPNTGELFF. CDR3 sequence (DNA): TGCAGTGCCACAAGACAGGGTCGCCCGAACACCGGGGAGCTGTTTTTT.

This clonotype was seen at least ten times. For the CDR3, the DNA is TGTGCCACCGCAGGAGGGGTCGGCTACGAGCAGTACTTC. This gives the protein CATAGGVGYEQYF. The chain employs TRBV12-3 or TRBV12-4 and TRBJ2-7; possibly TRBD2 for D (6 bases). V lost 10 bases to trimming and J lost 3 bases, with 16 bases between them. The CDR3 totals 13 residues.

This clonotype was observed at least ten times. The J gene is TRBJ2-7, the V gene TRBV7-8; 9 nucleotides line up with TRBD1. Trimming removed 2 bases from V and 4 bases from J; junction bases left unmatched: 6. Germline-derived CDR1 and CDR2 are SGHVS and FQNEAQ. This CDR3 spans 15 amino acids. The CDR3 loop is CASSLWGTGTYEQYF. The CDR3 nucleotides are TGTGCCAGCAGCTTATGGGGGACAGGGACATACGAGCAGTACTTC.

This clonotype came up a few times. The chain combines TRBV20-1 with TRBJ2-5; maybe TRBD1 (6 bases). The CDR3 has 14 amino acids. V was shortened by 6 bases and J by 5 bases, with 19 bases between the two germline ends. Germline CDR1 and CDR2: DFQATT and SNEGSKA (reference sequence). The CDR3: CSAAEQGFWETQYF. In nucleotides, the CDR3 is TGCAGTGCCGCAGAACAGGGATTTTGGGAGACCCAGTACTTC.

The table lists this clonotype with a few counts. Without the conserved terminal phenylalanine or tryptophan, this CDR3 likely stems from a read error. The limits of the CDR3 on the DNA are not certain, so only TCRdb's listed CDR3 is given. The chain links TRBV29-1 to TRBJ2-2; TRBD1, as called in the table, went unchecked against the DNA. The CDR3 totals 8 residues, both ends included. CDR1 and CDR2 from the germline V gene are SQVTM and ANQGSEA. CDR3 sequence: CSDPDRLG.

This clonotype was detected many times. The V and J genes are TRBV28 and TRBJ1-1, with a tentative D call TRBD1 (5 bases). Germline V gene lookup returns CDR1 MDHEN and CDR2 SYDVKM. With 1 base removed from V and 6 bases from J, the gap between germline ends came to 12 bases. The CDR3 length is 14 residues. The CDR3 region has the DNA TGTGCCAGCAGTTTATCGGGGGGTGACGCTGAAGCTTTCTTT. Residues: CASSLSGGDAEAFF.

The table lists this clonotype with a few counts. At one end, the junction sequence differs from germline, possibly due to a read error. The chain's CDR3 is CASRAGGASGALF. CDR3 nucleotide sequence: TGTGCCAGTAGAGCAGGGGGCGCGTCAGGAGCTCTCTTT. V and J are TRBV19 and TRBJ1-1, with 8 bases aligning to TRBD1. Germline V gene lookup returns CDR1 LNHDA and CDR2 SQIVND (reference sequence). This CDR3 has 13 amino acids.

This clonotype was counted many times. The V call is TRBV6-1, the J call TRBJ2-7; 7 nucleotides align to TRBD2. V dropped 5 bases and J dropped 7; count of bases not matched to a gene: 14. The CDR3 loop spans 15 amino acids. Per germline, CDR1 MNHNS and CDR2 SASEGT. The CDR3, as DNA: TGTGCCAGCAGTCCGGGGGGTCCGACAGCCGGTGAGCAGTACTTC. It yields the protein CASSPGGPTAGEQYF.

The sample holds many counts of this clonotype. This rearrangement joins TRBV6-1 to TRBJ1-1; tentatively, D is TRBD1 (5 bases). This CDR3 is 15 amino acids long. Germline CDR1 and CDR2: MNHNS and SASEGT. The germline V and J ends were trimmed by 2 bases and 4 bases, with 14 bases remaining between them. CDR3 protein: CASSEPGGTGTEAFF. The DNA of the CDR3 is TGTGCCAGCAGTGAACCCGGGGGAACAGGCACTGAAGCTTTCTTT.

This clonotype was detected many times. The chain combines TRBV6-1 with TRBJ1-1; TRBD1 might be the D (6 bases). The V end lost 6 bases, the J end lost 1 base, and 12 bases lay between the germline ends. Germline lookup yields CDR1 MNHNS and CDR2 SASEGT. The CDR3 length is 14 residues. The CDR3 here is CASRDRSSNTEAFF. CDR3 coding DNA: TGTGCCAGCAGAGACAGGTCTTCGAACACTGAAGCTTTCTTT.

There are many counts of this clonotype. The chain recombines TRBV28 with TRBJ2-5; D ambiguous. Germline CDR1 is MDHEN and CDR2 is SYDVKM. V lost 5 bases to trimming and J lost 2 bases, with 15 bases between them. The length of the CDR3 is 15 residues. The CDR3 sequence: CASSVTPLAQETQYF. The CDR3 region has the DNA TGTGCCAGCAGTGTTACACCCCTTGCGCAAGAGACCCAGTACTTC. The full variable domain, in which reference TRBV28 and TRBJ2-5 provide the parts outside the CDR3, is DVKVTQSSRYLVKRTGEKVFLECVQDMDHENMFWYRQDPGLGLRLIYFSYDVKMKEKGDIPEGYSVSREKKERFSLILESASTNQTSMYLCASSVTPLAQETQYFGPGTRLLVL.

In its sample, this clonotype was seen many times. The genes are TRBV28 and TRBJ2-7, with no clear D. The CDR3 consists of 13 residues. In germline, CDR1 is MDHEN, CDR2 SYDVKM. V lost 6 bases and J lost 0, with 9 bases in between. CDR3 nucleotides: TGTGCCAGCAGACCAGGCCTCTCCTACGAGCAGTACTTC. Amino acids: CASRPGLSYEQYF.

This clonotype was observed many times. The chain combines TRBV10-3 with TRBJ2-5; 8 bases map to TRBD2. The V gene's germline CDR1 is ENHRY and CDR2 SYGVKD. CDR3 size: 18 residues. Trimming took 0 bases from V and 1 from J; bases not matched to a gene: 10. The CDR3 loop is CAISESPLGSGGQETQYF. The CDR3 coding sequence is TGTGCCATCAGTGAGTCACCCCTAGGGAGCGGGGGCCAAGAGACCCAGTACTTC.

This clonotype was found many times. The chain links TRBV12-3 or TRBV12-4 to TRBJ1-2; TRBD1 might be the D (5 bases). The CDR3 has 14 amino acids. The V end was cut by 7 bases, the J end by 3 bases, with 15 bases between. The CDR3 region has the DNA TGTGCCAGCAAGGGGCCCCCGGGGGACTATGGCTACACCTTC. This translates into CASKGPPGDYGYTF.

In its sample, this clonotype was seen many times. V gene TRBV13 combines with J gene TRBJ2-7; D might be TRBD1 or TRBD2, each matching 6 bases. From germline, CDR1 is PRHDT and CDR2 FYEKMQ (reference sequence). V was cut by 6 bases and J by 3 bases, with 15 bases left in between. The CDR3 runs to 14 residues. The DNA for the CDR3 is TGTGCCAGCAGGAGAGGGAAGGGGGGCTACGAGCAGTACTTC. Residues: CASRRGKGGYEQYF.

This clonotype came up a few times. CDR3 coding DNA: TGTGCCAGCAGTATCCGGACTAGCAAGCGCGAGCAGTACTTC. Its protein product is CASSIRTSKREQYF. V and J are TRBV12-3 or TRBV12-4 and TRBJ2-7, with TRBD2 identical over 8 bases. Losses at the gene ends were 5 bases for V and 6 bases for J; bases not matched to a gene: 9. The length of the CDR3 is 14 residues.

Concerning this clonotype: This may be a read error: a much more frequent sequence differs by one nucleotide. The missing conserved phenylalanine or tryptophan at the end of this CDR3 makes a read error likely. The chain recombines TRBV6-5 with TRBJ1-5, with 7 positions matching TRBD1. V gave up 2 bases and J gave up 5 bases; unmatched junction bases: 3. This CDR3 comprises 14 residues. Germline CDR1 MNHEY, CDR2 SVGAGI. The CDR3 sequence: CASSYEDRYQPQHV. CDR3 in DNA: TGTGCCAGCAGTTACGAGGACAGGTATCAGCCCCAGCATGTT.

As regards this clonotype: An end of the junction does not agree with germline; a read error may underlie this. The gene calls are TRBV9 and TRBJ1-1; no reliable D call. Germline CDR1 reads SGDLS; CDR2 reads YYNGEE. The CDR3 consists of 13 residues. The CDR3 protein is CASSVVPNTEACF. The DNA for the CDR3 is TGTGCCAGCAGCGTAGTCCCGAACACTGAAGCTTGCTTT. The variable domain in full, with the rest retrieved from reference TRBV9 and TRBJ1-1, is DSGVTQTPKHLITATGQRVTLRCSPRSGDLSVYWYQQSLDQGLQFLIQYYNGEERAKGNILERFSAQQFPDLHSELNLSSLELGDSALYFCASSVVPNTEACFGQGTRLTVV.

The rearrangement joins TRBV5-1 to TRBJ1-1, with 7 bases fitting TRBD1. Germline V gives CDR1 SGHRS, CDR2 YFSETQ. CDR3 length: 15 amino acids. J lost 4 bases, V lost 0 bases, and 6 bases had no gene match. CDR3 sequence: CASSLVDRVGTEAFF. CDR3 bases: TGCGCCAGCAGCTTGGTTGACAGGGTTGGCACTGAAGCTTTCTTT.

This clonotype was seen ten or more times. The chain joins TRBV4-1 to TRBJ1-1, with no clear D. The CDR3 runs 13 residues. Trimming removed 4 bases at V and 3 bases at J, with 9 bases between. Germline V gene data show CDR1 as MGHRA and CDR2 as YSYEKL. DNA of the CDR3: TGCGCCAGCAGCCCTCTTCTTGACACTGAAGCTTTCTTT. This codes for CASSPLLDTEAFF.

There are many counts of this clonotype. The J gene is TRBJ2-5, the V gene TRBV29-1; either TRBD1 or TRBD2 may supply D (5 bases each). V was shortened by 7 bases and J by 5 bases, with 14 bases between the two germline ends. The CDR3 extends over 12 amino acids. Per germline, CDR1 SQVTM and CDR2 ANQGSEA. The CDR3 loop reads CSAGTQKETQYF. CDR3 nucleotides: TGCAGCGCCGGGACGCAGAAGGAGACCCAGTACTTC.